The 10 T cell receptor beta chains reported below all come from one sample, sequenced in a study of T cell responses to AZD1222 COVID-19 vaccine. Repertoires were generated with immunoSEQ multiplex PCR, while TCRdb's copy carries only in-frame clones and drops some. The sample contains some 140,000 clones, about 90% of which appear only once. Material: peripheral blood, obtained 28 days after the second AZD1222 dose. All receptors come from an adult who received the AZD1222 COVID-19 vaccine.

The chain is built from TRBV6-6 and TRBJ2-1; TRBD2 matches 8 bases. V was pared by 5 bases and J by 3 bases, with 6 bases of the junction left unmatched. The CDR3 contains 15 residues. Germline V lookup: CDR1 MNHNY, CDR2 SVGAGI (reference sequence). The CDR3 reads CASSKAGANYNEQFF. The CDR3 coding sequence is TGTGCCAGCAGTAAAGCGGGAGCAAACTACAATGAGCAGTTCTTC.

This chain's CDR3 is CASSISAGVTDTQYF. DNA for the CDR3: TGTGCCAGCAGCATCTCTGCGGGTGTCACAGATACGCAGTATTTT. The chain couples TRBV9 to TRBJ2-3; D possibly corresponds to TRBD2 (5 bases). CDR1 and CDR2 (germline): SGDLS, YYNGEE. CDR3 length: 15 amino acids. V was pared by 4 bases and J by 2 bases, with 14 bases between.

The chain employs TRBV3-1 (or the pseudogene TRBV3-2) and TRBJ2-1, with 8 bases fitting TRBD2. CDR1 and CDR2 from the germline V gene are LGHDT and YNNKEL (reference sequence). Trimming cost V 4 bases and J 9 bases; bases outside gene matches: 8. The CDR3 spans 14 residues. CDR3 DNA sequence: TGTGCCAGCAGCCCCGGGACTAGACGGGGTGAGCAGTTCTTC. Its translation: CASSPGTRRGEQFF.

The rearrangement joins TRBV9 to TRBJ2-2, with no clear D. Trimming took 0 bases from V and 5 from J, leaving 11 bases between them. The CDR3 spans 15 residues. The V gene's germline CDR1 is SGDLS and CDR2 YYNGEE. The CDR3 protein is CASSVGGRTTGELFF. The CDR3 nucleotides are TGTGCCAGCAGCGTAGGGGGTAGAACGACCGGGGAGCTGTTTTTT. The full variable domain, in which reference TRBV9 and TRBJ2-2 provide the parts outside the CDR3, is DSGVTQTPKHLITATGQRVTLRCSPRSGDLSVYWYQQSLDQGLQFLIQYYNGEERAKGNILERFSAQQFPDLHSELNLSSLELGDSALYFCASSVGGRTTGELFFGEGSRLTVL.

The chain joins TRBV5-5 to TRBJ1-2, with no clear D. Germline lookup yields CDR1 SGHKS and CDR2 YYEKEE (reference sequence). V shed 2 bases and J shed 2 bases, with 16 bases lying between them. The CDR3 totals 16 residues. This CDR3 is CASSLYSALGNYGYTF. CDR3 nucleotide sequence: TGTGCCAGCAGCTTATACTCGGCGCTAGGGAACTATGGCTACACCTTC.

This chain uses TRBV9 with TRBJ1-6; D not resolved. Trimming took off 2 bases at V and 0 bases at J, with 6 bases between the two ends. The CDR3 length is 15 residues. Germline V gene data show CDR1 as SGDLS and CDR2 as YYNGEE. This CDR3 reads CASSVQSSYNSPLHF. As DNA, the CDR3 is TGTGCCAGCAGCGTTCAGAGCTCCTATAATTCACCCCTCCACTTT.

About this clone itself: The same CDR3 arises from other DNA sequences in this sample as well. The rearrangement links TRBV7-2 to TRBJ2-5; no firm D call. The V and J ends lost 4 bases and 2 bases respectively, with 2 bases between them. There are 11 residues in the CDR3. Germline V gene data show CDR1 as SGHTA and CDR2 as FQGNSA. This chain's CDR3 is CASSSQETQYF. The CDR3 bases are TGTGCCAGCAGCTCACAAGAGACCCAGTACTTC.

The V gene is TRBV5-5, the J gene TRBJ2-5, with 12 nucleotides matching TRBD2. The CDR3 length is 16 residues. Germline lookup yields CDR1 SGHKS and CDR2 YYEKEE (reference sequence). The ends lost 4 bases at V and 2 bases at J; junction bases unmatched: 6. CDR3 DNA: TGTGCCAGCAGCCTCGGACTAGCGGGGTCTCAAGAGACCCAGTACTTC. Translating it yields CASSLGLAGSQETQYF.

The chain couples TRBV5-1 to TRBJ2-7; 9 positions match TRBD2. Germline V lookup: CDR1 SGHRS, CDR2 YFSETQ. CDR3 length: 16 residues. The V gene end was trimmed by 1 base and the J gene end by 5 bases; junction bases not matched to a gene: 10. The CDR3 protein is CASSLWASGGLNEQYF. CDR3 nucleotide sequence: TGCGCCAGCAGCTTGTGGGCCAGCGGGGGGCTCAACGAGCAGTACTTC. Drawing the rest from reference TRBV5-1 and TRBJ2-7, the complete variable domain is KAGVTQTPRYLIKTRGQQVTLSCSPISGHRSVSWYQQTPGQGLQFLFEYFSETQRNKGNFPGRFSGRQFSNSRSEMNVSTLELGDSALYLCASSLWASGGLNEQYFGPGTRLTVT.

The chain carries TRBV11-1 and TRBJ2-3; 13 bases are a match to TRBD2. The CDR3 runs 14 residues. The trim removed 6 bases at V and 4 bases at J, leaving 1 base unmatched. Germline values: CDR1 SGHAT, CDR2 FQDESV (reference sequence). CDR3 bases: TGTGCCAGCAGGACTAGCGGGAGGTCAGATACGCAGTATTTT. Translated, it gives CASRTSGRSDTQYF.